One and the same sample provided the 6 T cell receptor beta chains below, sequenced in a study of cytomegalovirus exposure and HLA in healthy donors. Repertoires were generated with immunoSEQ multiplex PCR, while TCRdb's copy carries only in-frame clones and drops some. The sample holds some 170,000 clones, approximately 88% seen once. Sequenced input: PBMCs. All receptors come from a man aged 30 to 39 in good health and CMV-seropositive.

The genes are TRBV23-1 and TRBJ1-2; tentatively, D is TRBD1 (5 bases). TRBV23-1 is marked as an open reading frame, function uncertain. CDR3 size: 15 residues. V lost 0 bases, J lost 8 bases, and 16 bases lay in between. The CDR3 DNA reads TGCGCCAGCAGTCAATCGGTCGGCAGGGCAGAGGGCTACACCTTC. Its protein is CASSQSVGRAEGYTF.

J is TRBJ2-3 and V is TRBV19; possibly TRBD2 for D (6 bases). Trimming removed 3 bases from V and 2 bases from J, with 12 bases in between. The CDR3 contains 15 residues. The germline gives CDR1 LNHDA, CDR2 SQIVND (reference sequence). Written as DNA, the CDR3 is TGTGCCAGTAGTATCCAAGCGGGCTTCACAGATACGCAGTATTTT. It codes for CASSIQAGFTDTQYF.

V usage is TRBV11-1 and J usage is TRBJ2-5; 8 nucleotides agree with TRBD2. This CDR3 spans 16 amino acids. Germline-derived CDR1 and CDR2 are SGHAT and FQDESV (reference sequence). V lost 2 bases to trimming and J lost 2 bases; unmatched junction nucleotides: 7. DNA of the CDR3: TGTGCCAGCAGCTTACTCAGCGGGAGTCAGCAAGAGACCCAGTACTTC. It translates to CASSLLSGSQQETQYF.

The chain is built from TRBV19 and TRBJ2-5; TRBD1 aligns across 7 bases. This CDR3 is built from 15 residues. The V and J ends lost 5 bases and 2 bases, in that order; junction bases with no gene match: 8. Germline V lookup: CDR1 LNHDA, CDR2 SQIVND (reference sequence). The CDR3: CASSARDSLQETQYF. The CDR3 DNA follows: TGTGCCAGTAGTGCAAGGGACAGCTTACAAGAGACCCAGTACTTC.

The chain has TRBV28 and TRBJ2-3, with 11 bases aligning to TRBD1. CDR1 is MDHEN, CDR2 SYDVKM, per germline. Losses at the gene ends were 7 bases for V and 5 bases for J; bases not matched to a gene: 8. The CDR3 runs to 15 residues. CDR3 amino acids: CASTPGGTGGDTQYF. DNA of the CDR3: TGTGCCAGCACCCCCGGGGGGACAGGGGGAGATACGCAGTATTTT.

V is TRBV7-8 and J is TRBJ1-6, with 9 bases identical to TRBD1. The CDR3 loop spans 18 amino acids. Germline V CDR1 and CDR2: SGHVS, FQNEAQ. V was pared by 6 bases and J by 7 bases, with 16 bases of the junction left unmatched. This CDR3 reads CASRTGQGYEILNSPLHF. The DNA of the CDR3 is TGTGCCAGCAGGACGGGACAGGGCTACGAAATCCTAAATTCACCCCTCCACTTT.